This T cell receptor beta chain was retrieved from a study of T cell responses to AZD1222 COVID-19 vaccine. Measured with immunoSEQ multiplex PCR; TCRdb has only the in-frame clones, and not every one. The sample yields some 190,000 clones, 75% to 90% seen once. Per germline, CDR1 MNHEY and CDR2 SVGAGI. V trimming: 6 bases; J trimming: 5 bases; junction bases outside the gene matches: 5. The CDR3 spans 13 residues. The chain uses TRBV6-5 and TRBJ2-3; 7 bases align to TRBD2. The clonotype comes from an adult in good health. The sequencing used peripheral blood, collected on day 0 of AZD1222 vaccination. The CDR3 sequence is CASSGGMGDTQYF. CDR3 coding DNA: TGTGCCAGCAGCGGGGGGATGGGAGATACGCAGTATTTT.